Listed here are 30 T cell receptor beta chains from one sample, sequenced in a study of cytomegalovirus exposure and HLA in healthy donors. Researchers ran the PCR with 60 Vbeta and 13 Jbeta primers. The table came from immunoSEQ multiplex PCR; TCRdb's copy has only in-frame clones and leaves some out. Found here are roughly 120,000 clones, 70% to 85% of them singletons; the top ten hold roughly 3.7%. Material for sequencing was PBMCs. Receptors were obtained from a human donor in good health.

The J gene is TRBJ2-7, the V gene TRBV6-1, with D possibly TRBD2 on 6 matching bases. The CDR3 has 14 residues. Germline V gene sequence: CDR1 MNHNS, CDR2 SASEGT. The germline V and J ends were trimmed by 4 bases and 2 bases, with 12 bases remaining between them. CDR3: CASSVRDRAYEQYF. The DNA for the CDR3 is TGTGCCAGCAGTGTGCGGGACCGAGCCTACGAGCAGTACTTC.

V is TRBV5-5 and J is TRBJ2-7, with 8 bases identical to TRBD1. The V segment lost 0 bases and the J segment 2 bases; nucleotides outside the gene matches: 7. The CDR3 is 16 amino acids. Germline lookup yields CDR1 SGHKS and CDR2 YYEKEE (reference sequence). CDR3: CASSLGVVRGPYEQYF. The CDR3 DNA is TGTGCCAGCAGCTTGGGGGTAGTCAGGGGGCCCTACGAGCAGTACTTC.

The chain joins TRBV28 to TRBJ1-1; 8 nucleotides line up with TRBD1. J gave up 4 bases and V 2 bases, and 3 bases lay outside the gene matches. The CDR3 is made up of 14 amino acids. Germline CDR1 reads MDHEN; CDR2 reads SYDVKM. DNA for the CDR3: TGTGCCAGCAGTTTACAGGGGGCGAGCACTGAAGCTTTCTTT. It encodes CASSLQGASTEAFF.

The table lists this clone with a few counts. V gene TRBV28 combines with J gene TRBJ2-7; D perhaps matches TRBD1 (6 bases). CDR1 and CDR2 from the germline V gene are MDHEN and SYDVKM. V lost 6 bases, J lost 0 bases, and 15 bases lay in between. This CDR3 is built from 15 residues. CDR3 loop: CASSSLRTVSYEQYF. The CDR3 nucleotides read TGTGCCAGCAGCTCCTTGAGGACAGTCTCCTACGAGCAGTACTTC. Drawing the rest from reference TRBV28 and TRBJ2-7, the complete variable domain is DVKVTQSSRYLVKRTGEKVFLECVQDMDHENMFWYRQDPGLGLRLIYFSYDVKMKEKGDIPEGYSVSREKKERFSLILESASTNQTSMYLCASSSLRTVSYEQYFGPGTRLTVT.

The chain joins TRBV2 to TRBJ1-4; 7 bases are shared with TRBD1. The CDR3 length is 14 residues. The V segment lost 6 bases and the J segment 5 bases; nucleotides outside the gene matches: 6. CDR1 is SNHLY, CDR2 FYNNEI, per germline. CDR3: CASRPGQLNEKLFF. Written as DNA, the CDR3 is TGTGCCAGCAGGCCGGGACAGCTAAATGAAAAACTGTTTTTT.

The chain employs TRBV6-5 and TRBJ1-1; maybe TRBD1 (5 bases). V shed 5 bases and J shed 1 base, with 14 bases lying between them. The CDR3 contains 15 residues. Germline-derived CDR1 and CDR2 are MNHEY and SVGAGI. The CDR3 here is CASSLLGPSNTEAFF. The CDR3 nucleotides are TGTGCCAGCAGTCTCCTGGGGCCTTCGAACACTGAAGCTTTCTTT.

This clone was observed a few times. This sequence joins TRBV6-1 and TRBJ2-3; TRBD2 aligns across 10 bases. Germline V CDR1 and CDR2: MNHNS, SASEGT. There are 16 residues in the CDR3. V dropped 0 bases and J dropped 1; count of bases not matched to a gene: 1. The DNA for the CDR3 is TGTGCCAGCAGTGAAGCGCTAGCGGGAGGCACAGATACGCAGTATTTT. It yields the protein CASSEALAGGTDTQYF.

V usage is TRBV13 and J usage is TRBJ2-5, with TRBD2 matching 9 bases. The DNA matches TRBJ2-7 better at its end, which makes the J call doubtful. Germline lookup yields CDR1 PRHDT and CDR2 FYEKMQ (reference sequence). The CDR3 length is 18 residues. The CDR3 is CASSLGFSGLAGIYEQYF. For the CDR3, the DNA is TGTGCCAGCAGCTTAGGGTTTTCGGGCCTAGCGGGAATCTACGAGCAGTACTTC.

This chain connects TRBV7-2 to TRBJ1-3; the D is unclear. The germline V gene has CDR1 SGHTA and CDR2 FQGNSA. The V and J ends lost 0 bases and 0 bases respectively, with 6 bases between them. The CDR3 loop spans 15 amino acids. The CDR3 spells CASSLAAISGNTIYF. The CDR3 DNA reads TGTGCCAGCAGCTTAGCAGCAATCTCTGGAAACACCATATATTTT. Drawing the rest from reference TRBV7-2 and TRBJ1-3, the complete variable domain is GAGVSQSPSNKVTEKGKDVELRCDPISGHTALYWYRQSLGQGLEFLIYFQGNSAPDKSGLPSDRFSAERTGGSVSTLTIQRTQQEDSAVYLCASSLAAISGNTIYFGEGSWLTVV.

The V and J genes are TRBV6-5 and TRBJ1-3; 7 positions match TRBD1. Germline V CDR1 and CDR2: MNHEY, SVGAGI. V lost 2 bases to trimming and J lost 0 bases; unmatched junction nucleotides: 4. The CDR3 consists of 16 residues. CDR3 residues: CASSYGTESSGNTIYF. CDR3 coding DNA: TGTGCCAGCAGTTACGGGACAGAGAGCTCTGGAAACACCATATATTTT.

The chain is built from TRBV28 and TRBJ2-1; the match to TRBD1 covers 7 bases. The CDR3 covers 13 residues. Trimming cost V 6 bases and J 5 bases; bases outside gene matches: 4. Germline CDR1 reads MDHEN; CDR2 reads SYDVKM. The DNA of the CDR3 is TGTGCCAGCAGACGACAGGGTCACAATGAGCAGTTCTTC. Its protein product is CASRRQGHNEQFF.

The gene calls are TRBV10-3 and TRBJ1-3; the match to TRBD1 covers 8 bases. Per the germline V gene, CDR1 is ENHRY and CDR2 is SYGVKD. With 6 bases clipped from V and 0 bases from J, the junction kept 10 bases outside the gene matches. This CDR3 is built from 17 residues. This CDR3 is CAISDPTGVSSGNTIYF. CDR3 DNA sequence: TGTGCCATCAGCGACCCGACAGGGGTCAGCTCTGGAAACACCATATATTTT.

The rearrangement uses TRBV9 and TRBJ2-2; 10 bases are a match to TRBD2. V lost 4 bases and J lost 0; bases outside the gene matches: 9. The CDR3 length is 18 residues. Germline V CDR1 and CDR2: SGDLS, YYNGEE. The CDR3 spells CASSSWTSGPTNTGELFF. The CDR3 DNA is TGTGCCAGCAGCTCCTGGACTAGCGGACCCACGAACACCGGGGAGCTGTTTTTT.

CDR3 in amino acids: CASSLPGQMNNEQFF. DNA for the CDR3: TGCGCCAGCAGCTTACCGGGACAGATGAACAATGAGCAGTTCTTC. The rearrangement uses TRBV5-1 and TRBJ2-1; 7 bases line up with TRBD1. The CDR3 length is 15 residues. V was pared by 2 bases and J by 5 bases, with 7 bases of the junction left unmatched. Germline V lookup: CDR1 SGHRS, CDR2 YFSETQ.

J is TRBJ1-5 and V is TRBV27; 12 bases match TRBD1. Germline V lookup: CDR1 MNHEY, CDR2 SMNVEV (reference sequence). With 6 bases clipped from V and 5 bases from J, the junction kept 5 bases outside the gene matches. The CDR3 loop spans 15 amino acids. The CDR3 region is CASSTGTGGHQPQHF. DNA of the CDR3: TGTGCCAGCAGCACCGGGACAGGGGGCCATCAGCCCCAGCATTTT.

This clone was detected a few times. The V gene is TRBV5-5, the J gene TRBJ2-7, with 14 nucleotides matching TRBD2. The CDR3 is made up of 17 amino acids. Trimming at V came to 4 bases and at J to 4 bases, leaving 10 bases not matched to a gene. Germline V lookup: CDR1 SGHKS, CDR2 YYEKEE (reference sequence). The CDR3 protein is CASSPTGLAGGKYEQYF. CDR3 DNA: TGTGCCAGCAGCCCCACAGGACTAGCGGGAGGAAAGTACGAGCAGTACTTC.

The V gene is TRBV18, the J gene TRBJ1-5; 9 positions agree with TRBD1. The V gene's germline CDR1 is KGHSH and CDR2 LQKENI. The CDR3 contains 14 residues. V was clipped by 5 bases and J by 6 bases; unmatched bases: 5. CDR3 amino acids: CASSTGGATQPQHF. The CDR3 DNA reads as TGTGCCAGCTCAACAGGGGGCGCGACTCAGCCCCAGCATTTT.

V is TRBV5-4 and J is TRBJ2-7, with 10 nucleotides matching TRBD2. Losses at the gene ends were 3 bases for V and 4 bases for J; bases not matched to a gene: 7. CDR1 and CDR2 (germline): SGHNT, YYREEE (reference sequence). The CDR3 is 15 amino acids. The CDR3 here is CASSYSSGSSYEQYF. In DNA, the CDR3 is TGTGCCAGCAGCTATTCTAGCGGGAGTTCTTACGAGCAGTACTTC.

V and J are TRBV10-3 and TRBJ2-1; 10 nucleotides match TRBD2. Per the germline V gene, CDR1 is ENHRY and CDR2 is SYGVKD. Losses at the gene ends were 6 bases for V and 9 bases for J; bases not matched to a gene: 8. This CDR3 comprises 14 residues. DNA of the CDR3: TGTGCCATCAGCGGACTAGCGGAGGCGGGTGAGCAGTTCTTC. Translation gives CAISGLAEAGEQFF.

The chain carries TRBV19 and TRBJ2-2, with 9 bases identical to TRBD2. This CDR3 is 15 amino acids long. Germline-derived CDR1 and CDR2 are LNHDA and SQIVND (reference sequence). The ends lost 5 bases at V and 5 bases at J; junction bases unmatched: 6. The CDR3 region has the DNA TGTGCCAGTAGTCTGCTAGCGGGATGGACCGGGGAGCTGTTTTTT. Encoded protein: CASSLLAGWTGELFF.

This chain uses TRBV6-6 with TRBJ1-1, with a weak D call TRBD1 (6 bases). Trimming removed 0 bases from V and 6 bases from J, with 11 bases in between. The CDR3 consists of 14 residues. CDR1 is MNHNY and CDR2 is SVGAGI in the germline V gene (reference sequence). CDR3 nucleotide sequence: TGTGCCAGCAGTTACTCGGTTACAGGGTCTGAAGCTTTCTTT. This codes for CASSYSVTGSEAFF.

This clone has only one observation. The rearrangement links TRBV16 to TRBJ2-7; D not certain. The CDR3 sequence is 13 residues long. Trimming pared 4 bases from V and 2 bases from J, leaving 9 bases between. Per germline, CDR1 KGHSY and CDR2 FQNENV. The CDR3 is CASSLDSAYEQYF. CDR3 bases: TGTGCCAGCAGCCTCGATTCGGCCTACGAGCAGTACTTC.

V usage is TRBV27 and J usage is TRBJ2-1; 10 nucleotides line up with TRBD2. This CDR3 has 15 amino acids. The J segment lost 4 bases and the V segment lost 6 bases, leaving 6 bases of the junction unmatched. In germline, CDR1 is MNHEY, CDR2 SMNVEV (reference sequence). The CDR3 spells CASSLRTSGYNEQFF. Here the CDR3 DNA reads TGTGCCAGCAGCCTCCGGACTAGCGGTTACAATGAGCAGTTCTTC.

This clone is a singleton in its sample. The gene calls are TRBV6-5 and TRBJ2-1; TRBD1 aligns across 10 bases. Trimming took 11 bases from V and 4 from J; bases not matched to a gene: 11. The CDR3 sequence is 15 residues long. Germline V gene sequence: CDR1 MNHEY, CDR2 SVGAGI. Here the CDR3 reads CAAGQGPLPYNEQFF. CDR3 nucleotides: TGTGCCGCGGGACAGGGGCCCCTACCTTACAATGAGCAGTTCTTC.

The chain is built from TRBV18 and TRBJ1-1; 7 nucleotides align to TRBD1. The junction had 12 bases not matched to a gene; V was cut back by 3 bases and J by 8 bases. The length of the CDR3 is 15 residues. Germline V lookup: CDR1 KGHSH, CDR2 LQKENI. The CDR3 here is CASSPRQGTEVEAFF. CDR3 nucleotides: TGTGCCAGCTCACCTAGACAGGGCACAGAAGTCGAAGCTTTCTTT.

V and J are TRBV28 and TRBJ2-7; tentatively, D is TRBD1 (6 bases). CDR1 and CDR2 (germline): MDHEN, SYDVKM. Trimming took 6 bases from V and 4 from J, leaving 16 bases between them. The CDR3 contains 14 residues. In DNA form, the CDR3 reads TGTGCCAGCAGCACAACAGGGCGAGGGTACGAGCAGTACTTC. It specifies CASSTTGRGYEQYF. Complete variable domain (other parts from reference TRBV28 and TRBJ2-7): DVKVTQSSRYLVKRTGEKVFLECVQDMDHENMFWYRQDPGLGLRLIYFSYDVKMKEKGDIPEGYSVSREKKERFSLILESASTNQTSMYLCASSTTGRGYEQYFGPGTRLTVT.

The CDR3 coding sequence is TGTGCCAGCAGCTCGAGGACAGCGAACACTGAAGCTTTCTTT. Translation gives CASSSRTANTEAFF. The chain joins TRBV7-8 to TRBJ1-1, with TRBD1 as a possible D gene (6 bases). The germline V gene has CDR1 SGHVS and CDR2 FQNEAQ. V gave up 4 bases and J gave up 1 base, with 10 bases separating them. This CDR3 comprises 14 residues.

The chain has TRBV2 and TRBJ1-5, with D perhaps matching TRBD1 (6 bases). V dropped 6 bases and J dropped 3 bases, with 15 bases sitting between them. This CDR3 spans 15 amino acids. From germline, CDR1 is SNHLY and CDR2 FYNNEI. For the CDR3, the DNA is TGTGCCAGCAGCAATCAGGGGAGATTCAATCAGCCCCAGCATTTT. Protein sequence: CASSNQGRFNQPQHF.

The count of this clone is one. The chain employs TRBV11-2 and TRBJ2-3, with 9 nucleotides matching TRBD2. V dropped 3 bases and J dropped 3; count of bases not matched to a gene: 1. Germline assignment: CDR1 SGHAT and CDR2 FQNNGV. This CDR3 region has 14 residues. The CDR3, as DNA: TGTGCCAGCAGCTTTAGCGGGAGAACAGATACGCAGTATTTT. Its translation is CASSFSGRTDTQYF.

This chain connects TRBV30 to TRBJ1-3; 8 nucleotides match TRBD1. Germline CDR1 reads GTSNPN; CDR2 reads SVGIG (reference sequence). Germline trimming cut 4 bases from V and 3 bases from J; bases unmatched to any gene: 8. The CDR3 extends over 15 amino acids. CDR3 nucleotides: TGTGCCTGGACTGGTCAGGGGGCAGGTGGAAACACCATATATTTT. This codes for CAWTGQGAGGNTIYF.